Listed below are T cell receptor beta chains from one sample, sequenced in a study of cytomegalovirus exposure and HLA in healthy donors. Profiled with immunoSEQ multiplex PCR; TCRdb holds only in-frame clones, not every one. Counted here are about 110,000 clones, roughly 70% occurring once; the ten biggest clones make up around 4.2%. The sequencing sample was made of PBMCs. Receptors originate from a woman aged 40 to 50 in good health and CMV-seropositive. CDR3s include the opening cysteine and the closing phenylalanine or tryptophan. Fields, in order: clone size, D gene, V gene, J gene, CDR3 protein, CDR3 DNA. The D gene is left open where the match is weak. Size values are once, few and many counts, or a class for expanded clones, and some rows have none.

clone_size: NA; d_call: NA; v_call: TRBV7-9; j_call: TRBJ1-2; cdr3_aa: CASSLAGQAYGYTF; cdr3_nt: TGTGCCAGCAGCTTAGCGGGACAAGCCTATGGCTACACCTTC
clone_size: NA; d_call: NA; v_call: TRBV7-8; j_call: TRBJ2-3; cdr3_aa: CASSLAGPATDTQYF; cdr3_nt: TGTGCCAGCAGCTTAGCGGGGCCCGCCACAGATACGCAGTATTTT
clone_size: NA; d_call: TRBD1; v_call: TRBV5-3; j_call: TRBJ2-5; cdr3_aa: CARSLTGGQETQYF; cdr3_nt: TGTGCCAGAAGCTTGACAGGGGGCCAAGAGACCCAGTACTTC
clone_size: few; d_call: TRBD1; v_call: TRBV2; j_call: TRBJ1-2; cdr3_aa: CASSQQGADYGYTF; cdr3_nt: TGTGCCAGCAGTCAACAGGGGGCGGACTATGGCTACACCTTC
clone_size: once; d_call: TRBD1; v_call: TRBV6-1; j_call: TRBJ2-3; cdr3_aa: CASSDGDRVADTQYF; cdr3_nt: TGTGCCAGCAGTGATGGGGACAGGGTCGCAGATACGCAGTATTTT
clone_size: NA; d_call: NA; v_call: TRBV2; j_call: TRBJ1-1; cdr3_aa: CASSEGAGGYTEAFF; cdr3_nt: TGTGCCAGCAGTGAAGGGGCGGGGGGCTACACTGAAGCTTTCTTT
clone_size: few; d_call: NA; v_call: TRBV19; j_call: TRBJ2-5; cdr3_aa: CASSNLLRGDQETQYF; cdr3_nt: TGTGCCAGTAGTAACCTCCTCAGGGGCGACCAAGAGACCCAGTACTTC
clone_size: NA; d_call: NA; v_call: TRBV19; j_call: TRBJ1-1; cdr3_aa: CASSIAGPTEAFF; cdr3_nt: TGTGCCAGTAGTATAGCAGGGCCCACTGAAGCTTTCTTT
clone_size: NA; d_call: TRBD1; v_call: TRBV5-4; j_call: TRBJ2-5; cdr3_aa: CASSLVSGGEETQYF; cdr3_nt: TGTGCCAGCAGCTTGGTATCAGGGGGTGAGGAGACCCAGTACTTC
clone_size: NA; d_call: TRBD1; v_call: TRBV7-2; j_call: TRBJ1-2; cdr3_aa: CASSPLTGAYGYTF; cdr3_nt: TGTGCCAGCAGCCCACTGACAGGGGCCTATGGCTACACCTTC
clone_size: NA; d_call: NA; v_call: TRBV11-1; j_call: TRBJ2-1; cdr3_aa: CASSLGAVSYNEQFF; cdr3_nt: TGTGCCAGCAGCTTAGGCGCTGTTTCCTACAATGAGCAGTTCTTC
clone_size: NA; d_call: NA; v_call: TRBV2; j_call: TRBJ1-5; cdr3_aa: CASKGSDMSNQPQHF; cdr3_nt: TGTGCCAGCAAAGGATCAGACATGAGCAATCAGCCCCAGCATTTT
clone_size: NA; d_call: NA; v_call: TRBV7-2; j_call: TRBJ1-2; cdr3_aa: CASSYSDGGEGYTF; cdr3_nt: TGTGCCAGCAGCTACTCCGACGGGGGGGAAGGCTACACCTTC
clone_size: NA; d_call: NA; v_call: TRBV12-5; j_call: TRBJ2-1; cdr3_aa: CASGLVGGGTEQFF; cdr3_nt: TGTGCTAGTGGTTTGGTGGGAGGGGGGACTGAGCAGTTCTTC
clone_size: NA; d_call: NA; v_call: TRBV6-5; j_call: TRBJ2-5; cdr3_aa: CASSATDGVETQYF; cdr3_nt: TGTGCCAGCAGTGCTACGGACGGGGTGGAGACCCAGTACTTC
clone_size: NA; d_call: TRBD2; v_call: TRBV2; j_call: TRBJ2-1; cdr3_aa: CASDGGGYNEQFF; cdr3_nt: TGTGCCAGCGATGGGGGGGGTTACAATGAGCAGTTCTTC
clone_size: NA; d_call: NA; v_call: TRBV5-4; j_call: TRBJ2-3; cdr3_aa: CASSLRLEGTDTQYF; cdr3_nt: TGTGCCAGCAGCTTGAGGCTAGAGGGCACAGATACGCAGTATTTT
clone_size: NA; d_call: TRBD2; v_call: TRBV5-4; j_call: TRBJ2-1; cdr3_aa: CASSLGTSGSGYNEQFF; cdr3_nt: TGTGCCAGCAGCTTGGGGACTAGCGGGTCCGGCTACAATGAGCAGTTCTTC
clone_size: NA; d_call: TRBD1; v_call: TRBV30; j_call: TRBJ2-2; cdr3_aa: CAWTKPGQGVSGELFF; cdr3_nt: TGTGCCTGGACTAAACCGGGACAGGGAGTATCCGGGGAGCTGTTTTTT
clone_size: NA; d_call: NA; v_call: TRBV1; j_call: TRBJ1-1; cdr3_aa: CTSSHLTGANTEAFF; cdr3_nt: TGCACCAGCAGCCACCTGACAGGGGCAAACACTGAAGCTTTCTTT
clone_size: NA; d_call: TRBD1; v_call: TRBV25-1; j_call: TRBJ1-4; cdr3_aa: CASSDRQGGDEKLFF; cdr3_nt: TGTGCCAGCAGTGACCGACAGGGCGGGGATGAAAAACTGTTTTTT
clone_size: NA; d_call: TRBD1; v_call: TRBV5-4; j_call: TRBJ2-4; cdr3_aa: CASSRTGLKNIQYF; cdr3_nt: TGTGCCAGCAGCCGGACAGGGCTCAAAAACATTCAGTACTTC
clone_size: NA; d_call: NA; v_call: TRBV6-5; j_call: TRBJ1-1; cdr3_aa: CASSYEGGWTEAFF; cdr3_nt: TGTGCCAGCAGTTACGAGGGAGGGTGGACTGAAGCTTTCTTT
clone_size: NA; d_call: TRBD2; v_call: TRBV6-5; j_call: TRBJ2-7; cdr3_aa: CASSYLSGGAPHEQYF; cdr3_nt: TGTGCCAGCAGTTACCTTAGCGGGGGGGCCCCCCACGAGCAGTACTTC
clone_size: NA; d_call: NA; v_call: TRBV11-1; j_call: TRBJ2-5; cdr3_aa: CASSFYQGGETQYF; cdr3_nt: TGTGCCAGCAGCTTTTACCAGGGCGGAGAGACCCAGTACTTC
clone_size: NA; d_call: TRBD1; v_call: TRBV6-5; j_call: TRBJ1-2; cdr3_aa: CASSYVRTGGWGYTF; cdr3_nt: TGTGCCAGCAGTTACGTTAGGACAGGGGGCTGGGGCTACACCTTC
clone_size: NA; d_call: TRBD2; v_call: TRBV7-2; j_call: TRBJ2-1; cdr3_aa: CASSLFISGLAGGKEQFF; cdr3_nt: TGTGCCAGCAGCTTATTTATTTCGGGACTAGCGGGAGGAAAAGAGCAGTTCTTC
clone_size: NA; d_call: TRBD1; v_call: TRBV6-1; j_call: TRBJ2-2; cdr3_aa: CASWPAGGYTGELFF; cdr3_nt: TGTGCCAGCTGGCCGGCAGGGGGCTACACCGGGGAGCTGTTTTTT
clone_size: NA; d_call: NA; v_call: TRBV20-1; j_call: TRBJ2-3; cdr3_aa: CSAYLAVTQYF; cdr3_nt: TGCAGTGCTTACTTAGCAGTTACGCAGTATTTT
clone_size: NA; d_call: TRBD2; v_call: TRBV11-2; j_call: TRBJ2-5; cdr3_aa: CASSLGASGGTKETQYF; cdr3_nt: TGTGCCAGCAGCTTAGGTGCCAGCGGGGGGACAAAAGAGACCCAGTACTTC
clone_size: NA; d_call: TRBD2; v_call: TRBV6-1; j_call: TRBJ2-7; cdr3_aa: CASSEPRLAEGYEQYF; cdr3_nt: TGTGCCAGCAGTGAACCAAGGCTAGCGGAGGGGTACGAGCAGTACTTC
clone_size: NA; d_call: NA; v_call: TRBV28; j_call: TRBJ1-4; cdr3_aa: CASSLSHLSNNEKLFF; cdr3_nt: TGTGCCAGCAGTTTATCCCATCTTAGTAATAATGAAAAACTGTTTTTT
clone_size: NA; d_call: NA; v_call: TRBV18; j_call: TRBJ1-1; cdr3_aa: CASSPPTGRDTEAFF; cdr3_nt: TGTGCCAGCTCACCACCTACGGGGAGGGACACTGAAGCTTTCTTT
clone_size: NA; d_call: TRBD2; v_call: TRBV6-6; j_call: TRBJ2-1; cdr3_aa: CASSPRGGDPNEQFF; cdr3_nt: TGTGCCAGCAGCCCCCGCGGGGGGGATCCCAATGAGCAGTTCTTC
clone_size: NA; d_call: TRBD1; v_call: TRBV6-6; j_call: TRBJ2-7; cdr3_aa: CASTPDRRTYEQYF; cdr3_nt: TGTGCCAGCACCCCGGACAGGAGGACCTACGAGCAGTACTTC
clone_size: few; d_call: TRBD1; v_call: TRBV9; j_call: TRBJ1-1; cdr3_aa: CASSRGQGGSTEAFF; cdr3_nt: TGTGCCAGCAGCAGAGGACAGGGGGGAAGCACTGAAGCTTTCTTT
clone_size: NA; d_call: NA; v_call: TRBV4-1; j_call: TRBJ2-1; cdr3_aa: CASSPSGNEQFF; cdr3_nt: TGCGCCAGCAGCCCAAGCGGGAATGAGCAGTTCTTC
clone_size: NA; d_call: NA; v_call: TRBV5-1; j_call: TRBJ1-4; cdr3_aa: CASSPEDGMGEKLFF; cdr3_nt: TGCGCCAGCAGCCCGGAGGACGGGATGGGTGAAAAACTGTTTTTT
clone_size: NA; d_call: NA; v_call: TRBV7-8; j_call: TRBJ1-5; cdr3_aa: CASSFSYSNQPQHF; cdr3_nt: TGTGCCAGCAGCTTTAGTTATAGCAATCAGCCCCAGCATTTT
clone_size: once; d_call: NA; v_call: TRBV5-1; j_call: TRBJ2-3; cdr3_aa: CASSLAAGSGGDTQYF; cdr3_nt: TGCGCCAGCAGCTTAGCCGCAGGGTCAGGAGGGGATACGCAGTATTTT
clone_size: once; d_call: TRBD1; v_call: TRBV7-8; j_call: TRBJ1-1; cdr3_aa: CASSPQGGTEAFF; cdr3_nt: TGTGCCAGCAGCCCTCAGGGGGGAACTGAAGCTTTCTTT
clone_size: NA; d_call: TRBD1; v_call: TRBV10-3; j_call: TRBJ1-2; cdr3_aa: CAISDPRDRPRSGYTF; cdr3_nt: TGTGCCATCAGTGACCCCCGGGACAGGCCGCGATCGGGCTACACCTTC
clone_size: NA; d_call: NA; v_call: TRBV25-1; j_call: TRBJ2-5; cdr3_aa: CASSAPSRGQETQYF; cdr3_nt: TGTGCCAGCAGCGCCCCCTCGAGGGGGCAAGAGACCCAGTACTTC
clone_size: NA; d_call: TRBD1; v_call: TRBV19; j_call: TRBJ2-1; cdr3_aa: CASSMGQGVYNEQFF; cdr3_nt: TGTGCCAGTAGTATGGGACAGGGGGTCTACAATGAGCAGTTCTTC
clone_size: once; d_call: NA; v_call: TRBV5-6; j_call: TRBJ1-2; cdr3_aa: CASSLWRSNYGYTF; cdr3_nt: TGTGCCAGCAGCTTGTGGCGTAGCAACTATGGCTACACCTTC